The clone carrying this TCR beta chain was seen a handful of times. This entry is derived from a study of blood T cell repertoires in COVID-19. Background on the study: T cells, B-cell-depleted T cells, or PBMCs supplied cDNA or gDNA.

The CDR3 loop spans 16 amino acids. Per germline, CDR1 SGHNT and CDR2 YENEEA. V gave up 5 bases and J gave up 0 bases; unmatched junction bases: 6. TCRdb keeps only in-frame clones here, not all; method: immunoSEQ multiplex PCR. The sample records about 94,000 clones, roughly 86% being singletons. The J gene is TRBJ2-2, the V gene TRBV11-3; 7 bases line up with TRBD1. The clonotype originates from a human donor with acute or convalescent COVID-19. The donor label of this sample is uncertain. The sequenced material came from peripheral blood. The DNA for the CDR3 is TGTGCCAGCAGCCCCGACAGGGAAACGAACACCGGGGAGCTGTTTTTT. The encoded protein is CASSPDRETNTGELFF.